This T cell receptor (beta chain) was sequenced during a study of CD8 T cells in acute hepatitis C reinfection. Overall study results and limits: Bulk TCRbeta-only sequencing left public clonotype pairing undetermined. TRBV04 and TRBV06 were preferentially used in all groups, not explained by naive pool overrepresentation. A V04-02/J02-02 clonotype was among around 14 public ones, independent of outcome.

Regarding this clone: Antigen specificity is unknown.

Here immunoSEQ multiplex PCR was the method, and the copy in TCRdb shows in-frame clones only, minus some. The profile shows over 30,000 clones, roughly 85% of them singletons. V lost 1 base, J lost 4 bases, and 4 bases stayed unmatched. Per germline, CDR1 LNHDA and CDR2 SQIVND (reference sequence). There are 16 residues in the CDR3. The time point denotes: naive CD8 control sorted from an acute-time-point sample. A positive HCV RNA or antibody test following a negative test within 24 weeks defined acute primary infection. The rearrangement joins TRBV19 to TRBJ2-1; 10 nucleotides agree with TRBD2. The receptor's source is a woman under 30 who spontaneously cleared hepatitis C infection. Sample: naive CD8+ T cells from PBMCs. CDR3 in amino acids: CASSIVAGGRYNEQFF. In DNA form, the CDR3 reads TGTGCCAGTAGTATAGTAGCGGGAGGACGTTACAATGAGCAGTTCTTC.